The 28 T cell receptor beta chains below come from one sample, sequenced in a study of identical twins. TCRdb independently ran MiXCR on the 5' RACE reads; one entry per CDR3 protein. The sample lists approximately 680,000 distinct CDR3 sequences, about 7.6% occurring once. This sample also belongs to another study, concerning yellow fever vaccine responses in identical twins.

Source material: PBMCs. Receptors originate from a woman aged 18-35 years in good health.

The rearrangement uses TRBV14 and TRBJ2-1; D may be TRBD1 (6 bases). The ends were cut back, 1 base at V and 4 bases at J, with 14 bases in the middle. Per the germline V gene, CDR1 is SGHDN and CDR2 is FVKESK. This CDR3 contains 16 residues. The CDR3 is CASSQGGPGLYNEQFF. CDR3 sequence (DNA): TGTGCCAGCAGCCAAGGGGGGCCGGGCCTATACAATGAGCAGTTCTTC. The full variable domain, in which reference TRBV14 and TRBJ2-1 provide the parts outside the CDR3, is EAGVTQFPSHSVIEKGQTVTLRCDPISGHDNLYWYRRVMGKEIKFLLHFVKESKQDESGMPNNRFLAERTGGTYSTLKVQPAELEDSGVYFCASSQGGPGLYNEQFFGPGTRLTVL.

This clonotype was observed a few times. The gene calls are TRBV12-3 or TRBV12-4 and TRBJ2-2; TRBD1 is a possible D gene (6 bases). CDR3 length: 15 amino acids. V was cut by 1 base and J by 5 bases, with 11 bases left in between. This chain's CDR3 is CASSLEGRGTGELFF. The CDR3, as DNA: TGTGCCAGCAGTTTAGAGGGCAGGGGAACCGGGGAGCTGTTTTTT.

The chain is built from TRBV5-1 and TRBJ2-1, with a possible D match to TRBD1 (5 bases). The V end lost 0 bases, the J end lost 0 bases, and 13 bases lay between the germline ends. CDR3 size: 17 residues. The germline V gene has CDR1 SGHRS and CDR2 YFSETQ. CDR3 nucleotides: TGCGCCAGCAGCTTGGCCGAATGGGGCTTCTCCTACAATGAGCAGTTCTTC. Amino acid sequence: CASSLAEWGFSYNEQFF.

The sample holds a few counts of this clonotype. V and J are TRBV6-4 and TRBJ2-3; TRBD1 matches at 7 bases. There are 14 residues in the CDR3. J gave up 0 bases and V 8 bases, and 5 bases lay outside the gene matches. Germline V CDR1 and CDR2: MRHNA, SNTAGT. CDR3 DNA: TGTGCCAGCCGCCGGGACAGAAGCACAGATACGCAGTATTTT. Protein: CASRRDRSTDTQYF.

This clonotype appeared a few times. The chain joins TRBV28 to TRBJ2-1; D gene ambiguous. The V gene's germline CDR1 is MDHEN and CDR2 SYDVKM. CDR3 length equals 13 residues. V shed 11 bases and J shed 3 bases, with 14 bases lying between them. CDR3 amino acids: CAGAQGGYNEQFF. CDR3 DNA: TGTGCCGGCGCGCAAGGCGGCTACAATGAGCAGTTCTTC.

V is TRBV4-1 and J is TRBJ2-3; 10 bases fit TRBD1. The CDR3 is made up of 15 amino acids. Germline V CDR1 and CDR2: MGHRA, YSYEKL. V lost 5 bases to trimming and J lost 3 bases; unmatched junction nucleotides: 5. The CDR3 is CASSKPGQGTDTQYF. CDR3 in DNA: TGCGCCAGCAGCAAGCCGGGACAGGGGACAGATACGCAGTATTTT.

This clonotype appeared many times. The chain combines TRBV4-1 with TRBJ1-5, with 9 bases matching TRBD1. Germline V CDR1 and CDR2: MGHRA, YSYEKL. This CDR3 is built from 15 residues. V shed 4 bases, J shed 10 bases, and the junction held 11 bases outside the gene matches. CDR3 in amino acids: CASSLLTGGLSPQHF. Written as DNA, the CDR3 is TGCGCCAGCAGCCTACTCACAGGGGGCTTATCCCCCCAGCATTTT.

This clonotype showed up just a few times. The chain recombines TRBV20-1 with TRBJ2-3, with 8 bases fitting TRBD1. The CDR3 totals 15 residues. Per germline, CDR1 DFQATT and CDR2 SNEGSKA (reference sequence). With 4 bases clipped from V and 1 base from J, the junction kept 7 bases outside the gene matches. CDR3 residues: CSATPTGERTDTQYF. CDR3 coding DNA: TGCAGTGCTACCCCGACAGGGGAGCGCACAGATACGCAGTATTTT.

CDR3 in DNA: TGTGCCAGCAGCCTACAGAGGTTGGGGGGTACGCAGTATTTT. Protein sequence: CASSLQRLGGTQYF. This sequence joins TRBV7-3 and TRBJ2-3; D perhaps matches TRBD2 (6 bases). Germline V gene lookup returns CDR1 SGHTA and CDR2 FQGTGA. The length of the CDR3 is 14 residues. V was pared by 5 bases and J by 8 bases, with 17 bases between.

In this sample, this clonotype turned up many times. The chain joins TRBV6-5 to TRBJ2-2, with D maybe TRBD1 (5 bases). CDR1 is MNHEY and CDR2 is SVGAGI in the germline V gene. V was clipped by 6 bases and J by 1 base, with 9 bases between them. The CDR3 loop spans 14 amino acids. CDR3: CASSYDRNTGELFF. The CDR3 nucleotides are TGTGCCAGCAGCTACGACAGGAACACCGGGGAGCTGTTTTTT.

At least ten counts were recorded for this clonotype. The CDR3 is CSARDRGNEQFF. Here the CDR3 DNA reads TGCAGTGCTAGGGACAGGGGGAATGAGCAGTTCTTC. The chain joins TRBV20-1 to TRBJ2-1, with 10 bases matching TRBD1. The CDR3 has 12 residues. The germline V gene encodes CDR1 DFQATT and CDR2 SNEGSKA (reference sequence). V lost 3 bases and J lost 7; bases outside the gene matches: 0.

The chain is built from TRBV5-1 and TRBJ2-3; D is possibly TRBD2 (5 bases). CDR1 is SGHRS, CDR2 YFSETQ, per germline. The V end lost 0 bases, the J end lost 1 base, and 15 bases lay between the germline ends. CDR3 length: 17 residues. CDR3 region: CASSLGSSGSGTDTQYF. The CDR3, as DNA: TGCGCCAGCAGCTTGGGAAGTTCGGGTAGCGGCACAGATACGCAGTATTTT.

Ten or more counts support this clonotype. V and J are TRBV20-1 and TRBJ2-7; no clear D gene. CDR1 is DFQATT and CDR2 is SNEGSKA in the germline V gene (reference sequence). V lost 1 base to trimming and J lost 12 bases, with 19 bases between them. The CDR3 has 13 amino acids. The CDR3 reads CSARGLGTPVVYF. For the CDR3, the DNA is TGCAGTGCTAGAGGATTAGGCACGCCGGTTGTGTACTTC.

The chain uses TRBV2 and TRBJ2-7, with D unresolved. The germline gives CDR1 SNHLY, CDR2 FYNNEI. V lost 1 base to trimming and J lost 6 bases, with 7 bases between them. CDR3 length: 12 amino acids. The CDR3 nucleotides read TGTGCCAGCAGTGAAGAGGGTGGCGAGCAGTACTTC. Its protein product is CASSEEGGEQYF.

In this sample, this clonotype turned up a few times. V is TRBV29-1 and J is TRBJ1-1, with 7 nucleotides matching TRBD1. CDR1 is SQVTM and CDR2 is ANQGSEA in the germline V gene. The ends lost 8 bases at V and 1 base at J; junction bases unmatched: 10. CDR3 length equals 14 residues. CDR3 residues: CSSRTGTANTEAFF. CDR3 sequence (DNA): TGCAGCTCTCGAACCGGGACAGCGAACACTGAAGCTTTCTTT.

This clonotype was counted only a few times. The CDR3 sequence is CASSRHRVGQETQYF. The CDR3 DNA reads as TGTGCCAGCAGTCGACACAGGGTTGGGCAAGAGACCCAGTACTTC. The genes are TRBV12-3 or TRBV12-4 and TRBJ2-5; D might be TRBD1 (6 bases). The CDR3 runs to 15 residues. V was clipped by 5 bases and J by 2 bases, with 15 bases between them.

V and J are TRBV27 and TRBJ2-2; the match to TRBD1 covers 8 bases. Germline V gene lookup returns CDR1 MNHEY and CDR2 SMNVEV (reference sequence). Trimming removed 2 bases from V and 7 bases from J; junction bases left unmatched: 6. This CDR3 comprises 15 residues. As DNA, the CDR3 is TGTGCCAGCAGTTTACTGGACAGGGCGGGCGGGGAGCTGTTTTTT. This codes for CASSLLDRAGGELFF.

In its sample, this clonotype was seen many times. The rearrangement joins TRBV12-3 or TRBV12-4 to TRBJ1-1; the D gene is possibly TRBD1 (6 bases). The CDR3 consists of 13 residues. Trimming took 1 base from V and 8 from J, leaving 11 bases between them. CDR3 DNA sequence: TGTGCCAGCAGTTTAGGGCAGGGGATGGAAGCTTTCTTT. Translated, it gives CASSLGQGMEAFF.

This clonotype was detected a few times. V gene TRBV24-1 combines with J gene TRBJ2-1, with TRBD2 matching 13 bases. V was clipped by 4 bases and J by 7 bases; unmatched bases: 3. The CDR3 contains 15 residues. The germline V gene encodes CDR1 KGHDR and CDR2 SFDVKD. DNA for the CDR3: TGTGCCACCAGTGAGAGACTAGCGGGAGGTAATGAGCAGTTCTTC. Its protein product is CATSERLAGGNEQFF.

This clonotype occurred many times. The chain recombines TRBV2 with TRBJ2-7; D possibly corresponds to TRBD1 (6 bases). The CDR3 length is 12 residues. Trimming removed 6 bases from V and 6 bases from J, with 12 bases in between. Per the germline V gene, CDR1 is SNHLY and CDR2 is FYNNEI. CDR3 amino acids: CASRDTGFEQYF. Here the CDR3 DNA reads TGTGCCAGCAGGGACACAGGGTTCGAGCAGTACTTC.

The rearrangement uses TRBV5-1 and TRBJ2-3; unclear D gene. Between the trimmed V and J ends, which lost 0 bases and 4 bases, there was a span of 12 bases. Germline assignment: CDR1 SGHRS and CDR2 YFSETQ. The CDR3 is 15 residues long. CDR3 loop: CASSLEGPHPDTQYF. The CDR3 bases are TGCGCCAGCAGCTTGGAGGGCCCCCACCCAGATACGCAGTATTTT.

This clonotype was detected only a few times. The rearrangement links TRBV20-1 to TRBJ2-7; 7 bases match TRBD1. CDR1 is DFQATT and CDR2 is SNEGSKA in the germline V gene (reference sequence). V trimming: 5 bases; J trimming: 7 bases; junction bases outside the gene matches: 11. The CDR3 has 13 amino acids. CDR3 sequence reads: CSASQTGAVEQYV. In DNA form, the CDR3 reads TGCAGTGCTTCCCAAACAGGGGCGGTAGAGCAGTACGTC.

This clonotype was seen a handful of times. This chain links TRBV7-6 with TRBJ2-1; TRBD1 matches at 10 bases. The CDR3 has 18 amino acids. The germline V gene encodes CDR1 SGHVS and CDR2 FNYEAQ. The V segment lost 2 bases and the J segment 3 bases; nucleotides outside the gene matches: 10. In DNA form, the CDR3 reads TGTGCCAGCAGCTTACTCGGAGGGGGACAGGGGTACTACAATGAGCAGTTCTTC. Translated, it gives CASSLLGGGQGYYNEQFF.

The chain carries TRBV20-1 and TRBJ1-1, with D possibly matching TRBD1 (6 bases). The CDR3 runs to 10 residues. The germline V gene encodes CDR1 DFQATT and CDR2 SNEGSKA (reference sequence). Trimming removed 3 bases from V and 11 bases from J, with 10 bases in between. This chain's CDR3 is CSASRGMAFF. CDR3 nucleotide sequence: TGCAGTGCTAGTAGGGGGATGGCTTTCTTT.

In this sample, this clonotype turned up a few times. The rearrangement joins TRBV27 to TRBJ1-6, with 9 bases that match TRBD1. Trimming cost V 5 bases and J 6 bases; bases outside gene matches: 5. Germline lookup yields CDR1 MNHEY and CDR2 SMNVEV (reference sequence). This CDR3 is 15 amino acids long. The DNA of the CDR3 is TGTGCCAGCAGTACACAGGGGGCGGGTAATTCACCCCTCCACTTT. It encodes CASSTQGAGNSPLHF.

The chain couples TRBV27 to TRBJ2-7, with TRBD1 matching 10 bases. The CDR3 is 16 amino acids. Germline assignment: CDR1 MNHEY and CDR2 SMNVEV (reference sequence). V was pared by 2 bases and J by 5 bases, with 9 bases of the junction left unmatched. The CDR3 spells CASSLKAGQGFHEQYF. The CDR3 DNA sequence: TGTGCCAGCAGTTTAAAGGCGGGACAGGGGTTCCACGAGCAGTACTTC.

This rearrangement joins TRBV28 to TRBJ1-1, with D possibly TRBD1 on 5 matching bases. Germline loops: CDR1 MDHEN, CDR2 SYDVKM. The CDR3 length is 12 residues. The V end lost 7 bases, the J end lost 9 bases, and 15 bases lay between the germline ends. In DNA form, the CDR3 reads TGTGCCAGCACCCAAGCCGGGACCAAAGCTTTCTTT. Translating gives CASTQAGTKAFF.

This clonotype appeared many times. The DNA of the CDR3 is TGTGCCATCACTAGGGACAGGGAAGCCGGGGAGCTGTTTTTT. It encodes CAITRDREAGELFF. J is TRBJ2-2 and V is TRBV10-3; 9 nucleotides align to TRBD1. The CDR3 is made up of 14 amino acids. Germline assignment: CDR1 ENHRY and CDR2 SYGVKD. With 7 bases clipped from V and 6 bases from J, the junction kept 6 bases outside the gene matches.